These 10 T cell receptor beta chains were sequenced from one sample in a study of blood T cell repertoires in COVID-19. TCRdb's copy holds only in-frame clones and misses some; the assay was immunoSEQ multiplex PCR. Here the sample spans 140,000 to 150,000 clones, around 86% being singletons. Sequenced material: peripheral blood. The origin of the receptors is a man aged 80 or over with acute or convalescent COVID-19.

The CDR3 here is CASSTGTGSLYGYTF. For the CDR3, the DNA is TGTGCCAGCAGCACCGGGACAGGGAGTCTTTATGGCTACACCTTC. The chain carries TRBV5-4 and TRBJ1-2; 9 positions match TRBD1. The J segment lost 5 bases and the V segment lost 4 bases, leaving 9 bases of the junction unmatched. The CDR3 runs 15 residues. The germline V gene encodes CDR1 SGHNT and CDR2 YYREEE (reference sequence).

In DNA, the CDR3 is TGTGCCTGGAGTGCAAACGCAGGGGCCTATGGCTACACCTTC. It encodes CAWSANAGAYGYTF. The chain has TRBV30 and TRBJ1-2, with D possibly matching TRBD1 (6 bases). The CDR3 is 14 residues long. Germline-derived CDR1 and CDR2 are GTSNPN and SVGIG (reference sequence). The V end lost 1 base, the J end lost 4 bases, and 13 bases lay between the germline ends.

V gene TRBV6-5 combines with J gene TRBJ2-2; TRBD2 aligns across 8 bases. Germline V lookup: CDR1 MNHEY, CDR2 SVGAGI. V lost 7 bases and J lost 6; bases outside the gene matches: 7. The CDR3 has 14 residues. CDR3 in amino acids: CASTHRGGSGELFF. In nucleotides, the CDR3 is TGTGCCAGCACCCACCGGGGGGGATCCGGGGAGCTGTTTTTT.

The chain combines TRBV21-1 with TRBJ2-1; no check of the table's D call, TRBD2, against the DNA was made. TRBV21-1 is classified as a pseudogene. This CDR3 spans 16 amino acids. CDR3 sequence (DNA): TGTGCCAGCAGCAAAGCGGGGCTAGCGGGGGGGAATGAGCAGTTCTTC. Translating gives CASSKAGLAGGNEQFF.

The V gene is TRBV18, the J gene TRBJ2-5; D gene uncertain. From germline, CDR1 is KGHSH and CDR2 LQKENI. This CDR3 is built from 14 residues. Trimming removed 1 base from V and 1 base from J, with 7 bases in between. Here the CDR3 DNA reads TGTGCCAGCTCACCACTTCACACCCAAGAGACCCAGTACTTC. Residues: CASSPLHTQETQYF.

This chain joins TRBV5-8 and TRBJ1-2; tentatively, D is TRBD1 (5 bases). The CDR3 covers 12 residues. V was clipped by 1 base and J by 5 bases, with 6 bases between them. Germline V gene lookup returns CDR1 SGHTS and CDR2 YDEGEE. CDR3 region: CASSLKGYGYTF. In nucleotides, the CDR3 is TGTGCCAGCAGCTTGAAGGGGTATGGCTACACCTTC.

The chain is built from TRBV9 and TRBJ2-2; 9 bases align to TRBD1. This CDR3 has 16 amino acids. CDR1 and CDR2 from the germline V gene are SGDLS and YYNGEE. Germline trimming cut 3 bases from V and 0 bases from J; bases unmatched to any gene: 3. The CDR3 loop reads CASSGRQGANTGELFF. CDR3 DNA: TGTGCCAGCAGCGGACGACAGGGGGCGAACACCGGGGAGCTGTTTTTT.

The CDR3 DNA follows: TGCGCCAGCAGCGGCACCGGGACAGGTCGTAATTCACCCCTCCACTTT. Translation gives CASSGTGTGRNSPLHF. The chain uses TRBV5-1 and TRBJ1-6; 8 nucleotides agree with TRBD1. Per the germline V gene, CDR1 is SGHRS and CDR2 is YFSETQ. There are 16 residues in the CDR3. V trimming: 4 bases; J trimming: 6 bases; junction bases outside the gene matches: 9.

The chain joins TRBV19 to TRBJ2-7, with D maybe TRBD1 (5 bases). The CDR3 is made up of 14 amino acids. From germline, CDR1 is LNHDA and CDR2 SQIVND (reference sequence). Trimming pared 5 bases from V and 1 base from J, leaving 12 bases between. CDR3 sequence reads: CASSGAPRSYEQYF. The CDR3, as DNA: TGTGCCAGTAGTGGGGCCCCGCGATCCTACGAGCAGTACTTC.

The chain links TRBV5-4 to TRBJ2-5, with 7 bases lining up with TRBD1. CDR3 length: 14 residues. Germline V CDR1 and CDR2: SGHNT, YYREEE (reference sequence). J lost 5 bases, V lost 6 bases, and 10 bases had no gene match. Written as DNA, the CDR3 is TGTGCCAGCAACTTCGAGGGGGCATGGGAGACCCAGTACTTC. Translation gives CASNFEGAWETQYF.